This T cell receptor (beta chain) was profiled in a study of cytomegalovirus exposure and HLA in healthy donors. Study information: The platform used for the roughly 130 validation repertoires matched that of the approximately 710 first-cohort repertoires, a later analysis reported.

CDR3 length equals 13 residues. Trimming left V 6 bases short and J 4 bases short, with 10 bases between. The germline gives CDR1 MNHNS, CDR2 SASEGT. Data came from immunoSEQ multiplex PCR; TCRdb stores just in-frame clones and leaves some out. The sample lists 82,000 or so clones; roughly 94% were seen once. Whole-study results and caveats: Rare TCR sequences dominated, though some public TCRs recurred in many donors. In vitro assays verified that three CMV-associated chains recognized CMV antigens specifically. The tendency of first-cohort TCR clusters to co-occur in the 120 validation repertoires was the finding of a later analysis.

With respect to this clone: Its antigen is unknown.

The genes are TRBV6-1 and TRBJ1-5; D is unresolved. Material for sequencing was PBMCs. The source of this sequence is a woman younger than 35 in good health and CMV-seronegative. The CDR3 bases are TGTGCCAGCAGGTGGGAGCTAAATCAGCCCCAGCATTTT. Encoded protein: CASRWELNQPQHF.